A single T cell receptor (beta chain) is shown here with its context. Generated by immunoSEQ multiplex PCR, the TCRdb table keeps only in-frame clones and is missing some. The data contain more than 95,000 clones, roughly 90% of them singletons. The sample is drawn from a study of blood T cell repertoires in COVID-19. Turning to the study itself: Sources were T cells, B-cell-depleted T cells, or PBMCs; the material itself was cDNA or gDNA.

J lost 1 base, V lost 4 bases, and 2 bases had no gene match. The CDR3 spans 14 residues. Germline lookup yields CDR1 SGDLS and CDR2 YYNGEE. The chain carries TRBV9 and TRBJ2-7, with 10 bases aligning to TRBD2. The clonotype was recovered from a human donor in a cohort sampled during active COVID-19. The sequenced material came from peripheral blood. The CDR3 region is CASSLAGASYEQYF. CDR3 sequence (DNA): TGTGCCAGCAGCCTAGCGGGAGCGTCCTACGAGCAGTACTTC.